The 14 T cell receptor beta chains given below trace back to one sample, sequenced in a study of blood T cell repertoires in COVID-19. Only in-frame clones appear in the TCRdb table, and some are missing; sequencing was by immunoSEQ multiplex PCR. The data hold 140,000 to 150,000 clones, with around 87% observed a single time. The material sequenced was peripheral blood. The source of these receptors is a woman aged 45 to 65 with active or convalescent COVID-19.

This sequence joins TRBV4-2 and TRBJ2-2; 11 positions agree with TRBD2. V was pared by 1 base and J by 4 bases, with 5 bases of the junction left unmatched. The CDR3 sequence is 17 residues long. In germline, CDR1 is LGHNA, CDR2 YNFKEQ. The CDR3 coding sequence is TGTGCCAGCAGCCAAGTAGCGGGAGGGCCCGGCACCGGGGAGCTGTTTTTT. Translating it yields CASSQVAGGPGTGELFF.

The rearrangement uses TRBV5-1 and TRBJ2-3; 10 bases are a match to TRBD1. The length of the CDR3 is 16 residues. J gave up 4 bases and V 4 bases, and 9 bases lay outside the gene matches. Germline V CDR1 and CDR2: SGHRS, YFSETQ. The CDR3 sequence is CASSVAGTGVADTQYF. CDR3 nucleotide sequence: TGCGCCAGCAGCGTTGCCGGGACAGGGGTGGCAGATACGCAGTATTTT.

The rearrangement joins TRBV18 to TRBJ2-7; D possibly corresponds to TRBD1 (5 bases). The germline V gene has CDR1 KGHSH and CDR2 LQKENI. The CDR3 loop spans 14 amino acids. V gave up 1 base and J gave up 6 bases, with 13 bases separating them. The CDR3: CASSPRYKGPEQYF. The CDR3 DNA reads TGTGCCAGCTCACCACGATATAAGGGGCCCGAGCAGTACTTC.

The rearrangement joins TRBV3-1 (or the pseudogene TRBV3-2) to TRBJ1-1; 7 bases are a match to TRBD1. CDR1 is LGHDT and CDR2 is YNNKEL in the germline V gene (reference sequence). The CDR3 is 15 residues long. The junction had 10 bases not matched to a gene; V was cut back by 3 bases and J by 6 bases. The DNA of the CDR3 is TGTGCCAGCAGCCAGAAGGGCAGGGGGTCCGCTGAAGCTTTCTTT. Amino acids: CASSQKGRGSAEAFF.

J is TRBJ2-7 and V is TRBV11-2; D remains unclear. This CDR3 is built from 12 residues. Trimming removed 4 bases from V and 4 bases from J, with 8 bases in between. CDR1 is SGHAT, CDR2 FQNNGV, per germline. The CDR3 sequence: CASSSSGYEQYF. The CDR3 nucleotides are TGTGCCAGCAGCTCATCCGGGTACGAGCAGTACTTC.

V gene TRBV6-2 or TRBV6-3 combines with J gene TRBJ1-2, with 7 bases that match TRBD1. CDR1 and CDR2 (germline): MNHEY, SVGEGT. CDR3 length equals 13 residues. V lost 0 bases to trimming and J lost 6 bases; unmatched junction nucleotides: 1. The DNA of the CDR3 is TGTGCCAGCAGTTACTCGACAGGGAATGGCTACACCTTC. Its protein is CASSYSTGNGYTF.

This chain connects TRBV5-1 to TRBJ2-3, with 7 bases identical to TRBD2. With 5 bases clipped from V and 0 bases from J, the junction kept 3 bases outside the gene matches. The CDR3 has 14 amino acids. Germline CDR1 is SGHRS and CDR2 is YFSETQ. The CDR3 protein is CASRLAESTDTQYF. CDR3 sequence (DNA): TGCGCCAGCAGGCTAGCGGAAAGCACAGATACGCAGTATTTT.

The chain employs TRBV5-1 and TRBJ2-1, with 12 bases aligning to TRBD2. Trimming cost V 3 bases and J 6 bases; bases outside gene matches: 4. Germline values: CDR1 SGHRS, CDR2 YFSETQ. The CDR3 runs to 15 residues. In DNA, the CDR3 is TGCGCCAGCAGCTCACTAGCGGGAGGAAGCAATGAGCAGTTCTTC. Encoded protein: CASSSLAGGSNEQFF.

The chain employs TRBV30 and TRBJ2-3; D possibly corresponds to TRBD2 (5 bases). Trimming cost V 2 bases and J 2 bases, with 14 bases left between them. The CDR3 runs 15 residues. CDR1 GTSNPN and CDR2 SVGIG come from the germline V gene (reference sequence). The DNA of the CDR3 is TGTGCCTGGAGTCCTAGGGAGCGGTACACAGATACGCAGTATTTT. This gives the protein CAWSPRERYTDTQYF. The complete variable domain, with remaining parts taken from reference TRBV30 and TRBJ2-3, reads SQTIHQWPATLVQPVGSPLSLECTVEGTSNPNLYWYRQAAGRGLQLLFYSVGIGQISSEVPQNLSASRPQDRQFILSSKKLLLSDSGFYLCAWSPRERYTDTQYFGPGTRLTVL.

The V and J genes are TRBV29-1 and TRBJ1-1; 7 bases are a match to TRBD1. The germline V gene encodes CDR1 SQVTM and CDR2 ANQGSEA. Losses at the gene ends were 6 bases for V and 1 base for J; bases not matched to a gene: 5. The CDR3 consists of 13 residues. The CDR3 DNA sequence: TGCAGCGTCGGTACAGGGGCGAACACTGAAGCTTTCTTT. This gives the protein CSVGTGANTEAFF.

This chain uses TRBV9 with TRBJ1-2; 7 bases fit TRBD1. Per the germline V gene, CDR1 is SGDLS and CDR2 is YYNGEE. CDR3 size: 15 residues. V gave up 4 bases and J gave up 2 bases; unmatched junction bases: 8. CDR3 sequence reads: CASSPDPQGNYGYTF. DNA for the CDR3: TGTGCCAGCAGCCCAGATCCACAGGGGAACTATGGCTACACCTTC.

CDR3 sequence: CASSVWGLNTGELFF. The DNA of the CDR3 is TGTGCCAGCAGTGTCTGGGGCTTAAACACCGGGGAGCTGTTTTTT. The gene calls are TRBV2 and TRBJ2-2, with a weak D call TRBD1 (5 bases). Trimming shortened V by 4 bases and J by 2 bases, and 11 bases separated the two germline ends. Germline assignment: CDR1 SNHLY and CDR2 FYNNEI. The CDR3 has 15 residues. Filled out from reference TRBV2 and TRBJ2-2, the complete variable domain reads EPEVTQTPSHQVTQMGQEVILRCVPISNHLYFYWYRQILGQKVEFLVSFYNNEISEKSEIFDDQFSVERPDGSNFTLKIRSTKLEDSAMYFCASSVWGLNTGELFFGEGSRLTVL.

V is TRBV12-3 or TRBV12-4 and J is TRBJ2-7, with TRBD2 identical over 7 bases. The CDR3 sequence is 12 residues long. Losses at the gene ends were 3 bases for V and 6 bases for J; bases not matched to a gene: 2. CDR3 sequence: CASSFGRVEQYF. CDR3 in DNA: TGTGCCAGCAGTTTTGGGAGGGTCGAGCAGTACTTC.

The CDR3 DNA reads as TGTGCCATCAGCCTTCGACAGGGGGGTGAAGCTTTCTTT. Its protein product is CAISLRQGGEAFF. The rearrangement links TRBV10-3 to TRBJ1-1; TRBD1 agrees at 9 bases. The CDR3 runs 13 residues. Trimming cost V 6 bases and J 7 bases; bases outside gene matches: 6. Germline CDR1 and CDR2: ENHRY and SYGVKD.